The text below deals with one T cell receptor (beta chain). Its antigen is currently not known. It has no much larger one-base neighbor in the sample; base qualities were not kept. The record originates from a study of beta chain features in type 1 diabetes (dated by TCRdb to 2016 to 2018). Regarding the complete study: No differences in mean age, gender distribution, total cell number or subset yield were found between patients and healthy donors. Naive and central memory subsets were obtained from all 30 or so donors, but regulatory and stem cell-like memory subsets were isolated from only 8 patients and 8 healthy donors. A total of some 110 million sorted cells were examined across all samples, and the number of cells per subset was strongly correlated with RNA yield. In the study, recently diagnosed type 1 diabetes patients and matched healthy donors were compared on the TCRB repertoires of their sorted circulating CD4+ T cell subsets.

Paper-wide results and their limitations: Because cDNA rather than genomic DNA was sequenced, highly expressing activated cells could have been over-represented, although no difference in activation and CD3 levels was found between groups. Because the HLA sub-analyses included only small numbers of individuals, any influence of HLA type on TCRB rearrangement was left unresolved. Naive, central memory and regulatory TCRB repertoires appeared to be more alike among patients than among healthy donors. A moderate but significant shortening of TCRB CDR3 length was observed in type 1 diabetes patients in all four CD4+ subsets. PCR might favor shorter templates, but patient and control samples were amplified and corrected together, so any skew would affect both groups equally. Fewer insertions and more nucleotide deletions at VDJ recombination sites were observed in patients with type 1 diabetes, implying thymic rearrangement abnormalities.

Counted from cysteine to phenylalanine, this CDR3 has 13 amino acids. Kept here is only the CDR3 DNA, which spans 39 bases and is read in frame from base 1. The V and J ends are trimmed by 3 bases and 7 bases, leaving 10 bases between them. From the germline V gene (reference sequence), CDR1 is SEHNR and CDR2 is FQNEAQ. From each donor, a single peripheral blood sample of around 0.12 L on average was drawn into heparinised tubes. Using a panel that included CD45RO, CCR7, CD25, CD127, CD95 and CD27, naive, central memory, regulatory and stem cell-like memory CD4+ T cells were sorted on a BD FACSAria II. Every sorted population had a purity above 95%. Right away, PBMCs were isolated by Lymphoprep density gradient centrifugation and were stained directly, with no culture step. Samples were stained and sorted in pairs, with one healthy donor and one patient per experiment, so that batch effects were minimized.

All of the isolated RNA was reverse transcribed with the High Capacity cDNA Reverse Transcription Kit, so expressed TCRB transcripts were sequenced. Naive, central memory and regulatory T cell samples underwent deep immunoSEQ sequencing, averaging about 3.57 million total reads per sample. After sorted cells were lysed in RLT buffer, RNA was extracted with DNase-treated RNeasy Micro or Mini kits, with the choice depending on cell number. To prevent cross-contamination, each cell subset was processed individually, whereas patient and healthy donor samples were processed jointly. The immunoSEQ multiplex PCR was used to amplify TCRB sequences from cDNA, yielding 87-bp fragments that span the CDR3 region. Amplicons were sequenced on the Illumina HiSeq platform. The authors' pipeline ran thus. Synthetic template baselines were used to correct PCR bias computationally, reads within Hamming distance 2 were collapsed together, and singletons that could not be merged were discarded. Reads were aligned to IMGT to assign V, D and J genes, CDR3 length, and insertions or deletions at six rearrangement sites. Within each subset, clonotype counts were normalized to sorted cell number, after which true diversity and Gini coefficients were computed with the tcR R package. The overlap coefficient, calculated on TCRB nucleotide sequences, was used to measure repertoire sharing. What TCRdb holds here is the immuneACCESS table cut down to in-frame rearrangements. Part of the clones is not present; checked against another copy, under half of the missing clones reflect an unresolved V gene, and the others are unexplained. The V and J calls and the clone size are those of that table, but D and trimming were determined from the DNA. The sample data list 300,000 to 450,000 clones, and around 10% of these were observed just once. The ten largest account for approximately 0.55% of the sample.

Recombination linked TRBV7-9 to TRBJ2-1; the D region possibly corresponds to TRBD2 (6 bases align). Source material: central memory CD4+ T cells from blood. The clonotype was recovered from a man aged 30 to 39 with type 1 diabetes. The DNA sequence is as follows: TGTGCCAGCAGCTTCGGGGGAAGAAATGAGCAGTTCTTC. It translates as CASSFGGRNEQFF. This CDR3, with the reference TRBV7-9 and TRBJ2-1 proteins standing in past its ends, gives the full variable domain DTGVSQNPRHKITKRGQNVTFRCDPISEHNRLYWYRQTLGQGPEFLTYFQNEAQLEKSRLLSDRFSAERPKGSFSTLEIQRTEQGDSAMYLCASSFGGRNEQFFGPGTRLTVL.